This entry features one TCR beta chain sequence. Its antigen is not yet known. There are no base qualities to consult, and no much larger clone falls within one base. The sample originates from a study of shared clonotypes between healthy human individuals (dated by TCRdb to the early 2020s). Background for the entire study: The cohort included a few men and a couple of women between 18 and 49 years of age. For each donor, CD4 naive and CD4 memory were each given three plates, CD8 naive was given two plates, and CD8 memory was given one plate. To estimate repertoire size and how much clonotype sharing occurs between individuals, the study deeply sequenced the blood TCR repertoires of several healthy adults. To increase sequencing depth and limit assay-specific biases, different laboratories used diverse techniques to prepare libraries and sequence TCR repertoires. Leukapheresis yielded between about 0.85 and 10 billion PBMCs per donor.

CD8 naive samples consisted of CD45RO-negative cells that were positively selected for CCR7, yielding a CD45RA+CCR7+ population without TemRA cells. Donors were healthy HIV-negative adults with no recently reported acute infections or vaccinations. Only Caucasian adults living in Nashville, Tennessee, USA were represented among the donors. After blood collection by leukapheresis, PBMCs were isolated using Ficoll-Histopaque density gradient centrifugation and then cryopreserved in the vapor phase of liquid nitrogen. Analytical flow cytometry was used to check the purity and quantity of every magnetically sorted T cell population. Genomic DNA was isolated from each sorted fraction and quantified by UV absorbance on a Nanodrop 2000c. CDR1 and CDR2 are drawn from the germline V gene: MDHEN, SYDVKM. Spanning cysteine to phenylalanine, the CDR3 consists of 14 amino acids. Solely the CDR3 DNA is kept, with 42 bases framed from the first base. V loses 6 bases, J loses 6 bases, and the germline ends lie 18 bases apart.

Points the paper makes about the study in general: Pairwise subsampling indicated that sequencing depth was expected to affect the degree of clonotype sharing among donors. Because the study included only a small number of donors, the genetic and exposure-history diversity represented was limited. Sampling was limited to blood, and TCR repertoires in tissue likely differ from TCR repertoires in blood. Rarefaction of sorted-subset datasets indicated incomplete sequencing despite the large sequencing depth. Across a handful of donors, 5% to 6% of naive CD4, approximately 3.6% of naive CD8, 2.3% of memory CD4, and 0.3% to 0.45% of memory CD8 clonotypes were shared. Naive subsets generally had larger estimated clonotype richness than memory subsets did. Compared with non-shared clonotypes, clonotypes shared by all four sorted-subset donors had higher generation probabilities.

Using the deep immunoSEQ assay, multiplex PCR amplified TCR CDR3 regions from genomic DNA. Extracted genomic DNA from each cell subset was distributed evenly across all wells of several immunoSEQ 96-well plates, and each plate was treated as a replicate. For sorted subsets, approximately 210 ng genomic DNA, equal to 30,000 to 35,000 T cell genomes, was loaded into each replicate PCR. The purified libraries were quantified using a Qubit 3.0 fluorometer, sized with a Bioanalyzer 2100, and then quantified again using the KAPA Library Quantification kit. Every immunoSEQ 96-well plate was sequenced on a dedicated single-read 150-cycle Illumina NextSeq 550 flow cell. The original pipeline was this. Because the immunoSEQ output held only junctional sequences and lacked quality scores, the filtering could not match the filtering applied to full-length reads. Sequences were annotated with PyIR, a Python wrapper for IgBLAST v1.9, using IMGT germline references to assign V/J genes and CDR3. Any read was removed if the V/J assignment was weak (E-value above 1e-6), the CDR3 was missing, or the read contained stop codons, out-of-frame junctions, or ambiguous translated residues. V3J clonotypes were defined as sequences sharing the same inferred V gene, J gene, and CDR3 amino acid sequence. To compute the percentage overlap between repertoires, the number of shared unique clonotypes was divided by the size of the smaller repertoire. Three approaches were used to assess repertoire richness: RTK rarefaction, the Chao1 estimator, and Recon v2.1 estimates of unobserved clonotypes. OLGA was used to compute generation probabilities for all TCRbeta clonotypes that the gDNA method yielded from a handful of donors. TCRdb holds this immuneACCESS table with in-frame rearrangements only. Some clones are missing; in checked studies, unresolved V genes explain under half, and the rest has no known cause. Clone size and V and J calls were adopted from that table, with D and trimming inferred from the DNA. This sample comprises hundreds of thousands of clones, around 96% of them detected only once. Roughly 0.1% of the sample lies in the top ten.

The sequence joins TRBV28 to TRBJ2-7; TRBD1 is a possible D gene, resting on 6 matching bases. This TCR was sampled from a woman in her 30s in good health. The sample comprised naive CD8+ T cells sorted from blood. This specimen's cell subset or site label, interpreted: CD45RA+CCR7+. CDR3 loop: CASSFVTGFGEQYF. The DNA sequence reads TGTGCCAGCAGCTTCGTAACAGGGTTCGGCGAGCAGTACTTC.